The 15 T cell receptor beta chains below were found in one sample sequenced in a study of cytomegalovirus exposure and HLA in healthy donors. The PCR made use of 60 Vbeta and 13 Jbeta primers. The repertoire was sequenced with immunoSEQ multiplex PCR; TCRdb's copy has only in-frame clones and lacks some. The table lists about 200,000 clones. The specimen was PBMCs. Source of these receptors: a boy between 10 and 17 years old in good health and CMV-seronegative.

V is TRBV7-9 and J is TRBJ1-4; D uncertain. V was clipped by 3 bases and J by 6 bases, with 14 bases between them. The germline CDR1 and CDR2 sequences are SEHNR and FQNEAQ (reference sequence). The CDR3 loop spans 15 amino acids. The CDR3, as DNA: TGTGCCAGCAGCTTTGGCCCCGGGTGGGATGAAAAACTGTTTTTT. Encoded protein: CASSFGPGWDEKLFF.

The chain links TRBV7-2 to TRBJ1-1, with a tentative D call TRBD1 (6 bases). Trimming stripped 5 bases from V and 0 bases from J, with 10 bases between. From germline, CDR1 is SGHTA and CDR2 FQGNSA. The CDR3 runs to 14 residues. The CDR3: CASSRTGLNTEAFF. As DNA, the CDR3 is TGTGCCAGCAGCCGTACAGGGCTGAACACTGAAGCTTTCTTT.

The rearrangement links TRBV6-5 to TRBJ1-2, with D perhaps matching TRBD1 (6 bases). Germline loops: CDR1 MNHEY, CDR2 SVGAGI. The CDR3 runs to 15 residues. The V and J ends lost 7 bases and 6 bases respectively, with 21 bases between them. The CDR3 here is CASIPPGGGSDGYTF. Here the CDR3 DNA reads TGTGCCAGCATCCCCCCGGGGGGCGGGAGTGATGGCTACACCTTC.

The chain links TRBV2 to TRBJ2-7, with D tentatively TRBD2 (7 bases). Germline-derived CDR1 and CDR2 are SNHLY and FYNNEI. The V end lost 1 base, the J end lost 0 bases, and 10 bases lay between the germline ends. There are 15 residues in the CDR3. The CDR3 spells CASSEGAGASYEQYF. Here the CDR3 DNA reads TGTGCCAGCAGTGAAGGGGCGGGGGCCTCCTACGAGCAGTACTTC.

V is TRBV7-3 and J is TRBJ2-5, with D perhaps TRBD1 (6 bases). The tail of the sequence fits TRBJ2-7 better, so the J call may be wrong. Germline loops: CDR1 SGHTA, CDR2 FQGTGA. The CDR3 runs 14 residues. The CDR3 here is CASSLTGAPYEQYF. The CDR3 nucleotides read TGTGCCAGCAGCTTAACGGGGGCTCCCTACGAGCAGTACTTC.

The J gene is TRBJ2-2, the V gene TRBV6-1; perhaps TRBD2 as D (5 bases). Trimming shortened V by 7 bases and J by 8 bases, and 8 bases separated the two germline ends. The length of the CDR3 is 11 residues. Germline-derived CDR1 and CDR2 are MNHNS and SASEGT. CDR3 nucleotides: TGTGCCAGCATTGGACTGGGGGAGCTGTTTTTT. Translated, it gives CASIGLGELFF.

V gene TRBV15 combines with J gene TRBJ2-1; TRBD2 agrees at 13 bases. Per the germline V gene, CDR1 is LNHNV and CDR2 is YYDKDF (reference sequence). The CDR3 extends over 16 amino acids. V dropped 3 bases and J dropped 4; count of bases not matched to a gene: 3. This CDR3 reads CATSRPGLAGYNEQFF. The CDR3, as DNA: TGTGCCACCAGCAGGCCGGGACTAGCGGGGTACAATGAGCAGTTCTTC.

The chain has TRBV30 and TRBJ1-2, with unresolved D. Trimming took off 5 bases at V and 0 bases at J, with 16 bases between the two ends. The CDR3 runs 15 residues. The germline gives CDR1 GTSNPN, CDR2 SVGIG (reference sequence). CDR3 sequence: CAWFSGRRANYGYTF. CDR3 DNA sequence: TGTGCCTGGTTTTCAGGAAGGCGAGCTAACTATGGCTACACCTTC.

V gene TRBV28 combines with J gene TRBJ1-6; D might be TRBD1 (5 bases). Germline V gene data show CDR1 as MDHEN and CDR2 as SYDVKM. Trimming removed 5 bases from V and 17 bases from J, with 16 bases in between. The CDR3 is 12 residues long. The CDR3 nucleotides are TGTGCCAGCAGTACGCCCGGGACTTTCATCCACTTT. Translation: CASSTPGTFIHF.

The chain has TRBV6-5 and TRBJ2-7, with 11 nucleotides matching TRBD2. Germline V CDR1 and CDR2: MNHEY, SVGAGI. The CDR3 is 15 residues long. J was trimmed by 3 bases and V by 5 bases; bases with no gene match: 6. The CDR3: CASSVSSGGFYEQYF. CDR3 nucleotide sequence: TGTGCCAGCAGTGTGTCTAGCGGGGGGTTCTACGAGCAGTACTTC.

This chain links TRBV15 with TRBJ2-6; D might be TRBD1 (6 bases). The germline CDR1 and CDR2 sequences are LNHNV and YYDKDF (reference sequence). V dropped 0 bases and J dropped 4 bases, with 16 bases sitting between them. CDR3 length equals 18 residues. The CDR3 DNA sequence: TGTGCCACCAGCAGAGATGGTGGGCAGGGGCTGGGGGCCAACGTCCTGACTTTC. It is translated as CATSRDGGQGLGANVLTF.

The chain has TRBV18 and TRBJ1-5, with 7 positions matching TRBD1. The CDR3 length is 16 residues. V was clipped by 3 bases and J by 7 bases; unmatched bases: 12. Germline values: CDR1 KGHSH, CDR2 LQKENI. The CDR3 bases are TGTGCCAGCTCACCCAATACAGGGGTAAGGGGACAGCCCCAGCATTTT. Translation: CASSPNTGVRGQPQHF.

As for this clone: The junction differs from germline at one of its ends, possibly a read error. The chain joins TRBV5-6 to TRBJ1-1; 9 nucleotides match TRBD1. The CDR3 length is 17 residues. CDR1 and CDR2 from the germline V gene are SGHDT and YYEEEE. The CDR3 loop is CASSLYTTGGLNTEAFF. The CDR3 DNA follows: TGTGCCAGTAGCTTGTACACAACAGGGGGCTTGAACACTGAAGCTTTCTTT.

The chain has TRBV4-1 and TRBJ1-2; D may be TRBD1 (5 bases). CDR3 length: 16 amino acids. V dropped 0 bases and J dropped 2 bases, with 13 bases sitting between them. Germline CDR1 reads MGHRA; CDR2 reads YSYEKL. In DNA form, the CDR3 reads TGCGCCAGCAGCCAAGATAGGGGTGGCTTAAACTATGGCTACACCTTC. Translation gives CASSQDRGGLNYGYTF.

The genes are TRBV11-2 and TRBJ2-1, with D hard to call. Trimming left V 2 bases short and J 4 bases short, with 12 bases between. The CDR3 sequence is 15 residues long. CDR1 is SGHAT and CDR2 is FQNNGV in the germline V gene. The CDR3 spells CASSLNWAAYNEQFF. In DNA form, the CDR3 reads TGTGCCAGCAGCTTAAATTGGGCCGCGTACAATGAGCAGTTCTTC.